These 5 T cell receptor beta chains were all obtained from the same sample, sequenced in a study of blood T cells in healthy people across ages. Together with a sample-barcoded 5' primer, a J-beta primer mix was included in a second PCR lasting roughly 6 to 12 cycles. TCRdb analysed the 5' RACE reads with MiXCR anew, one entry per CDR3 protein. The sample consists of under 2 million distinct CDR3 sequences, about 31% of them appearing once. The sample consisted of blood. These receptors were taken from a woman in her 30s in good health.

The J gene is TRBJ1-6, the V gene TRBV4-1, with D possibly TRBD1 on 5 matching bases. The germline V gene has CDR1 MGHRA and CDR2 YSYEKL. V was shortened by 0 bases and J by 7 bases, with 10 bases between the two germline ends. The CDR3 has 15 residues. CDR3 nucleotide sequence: TGCGCCAGCAGCCAAGATGCAGGGCCGAATTCACCCCTCCACTTT. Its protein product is CASSQDAGPNSPLHF.

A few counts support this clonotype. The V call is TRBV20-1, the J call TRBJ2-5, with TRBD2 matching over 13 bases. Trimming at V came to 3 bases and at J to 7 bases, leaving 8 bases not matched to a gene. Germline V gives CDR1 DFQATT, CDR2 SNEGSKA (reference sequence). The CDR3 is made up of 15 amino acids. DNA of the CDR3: TGCAGTGCTAGCCGACTAGCGGGGGGACCAGGGACCCAGTACTTC. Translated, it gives CSASRLAGGPGTQYF.

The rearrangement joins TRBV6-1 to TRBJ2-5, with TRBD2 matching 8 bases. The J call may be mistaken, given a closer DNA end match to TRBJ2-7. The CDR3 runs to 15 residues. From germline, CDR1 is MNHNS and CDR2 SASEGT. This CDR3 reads CASSEAVAGCYEQYF. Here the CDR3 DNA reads TGTGCCAGCAGTGAAGCGGTAGCGGGGTGCTACGAGCAGTACTTC.

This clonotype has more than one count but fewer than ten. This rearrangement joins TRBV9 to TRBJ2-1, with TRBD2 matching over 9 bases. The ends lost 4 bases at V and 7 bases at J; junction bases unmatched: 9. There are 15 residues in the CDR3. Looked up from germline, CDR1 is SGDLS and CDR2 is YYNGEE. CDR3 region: CASSTSGGTGNEQFF. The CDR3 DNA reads TGTGCCAGCAGCACCAGCGGGGGGACCGGGAATGAGCAGTTCTTC. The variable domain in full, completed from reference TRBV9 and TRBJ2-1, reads DSGVTQTPKHLITATGQRVTLRCSPRSGDLSVYWYQQSLDQGLQFLIQYYNGEERAKGNILERFSAQQFPDLHSELNLSSLELGDSALYFCASSTSGGTGNEQFFGPGTRLTVL.

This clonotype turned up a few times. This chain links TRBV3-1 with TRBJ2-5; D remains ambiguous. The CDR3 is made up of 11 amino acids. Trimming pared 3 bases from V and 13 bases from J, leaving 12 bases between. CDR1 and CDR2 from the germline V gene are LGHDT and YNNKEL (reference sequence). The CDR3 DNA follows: TGTGCCAGCAGCCACCCACCGGAGTCGTACTTC. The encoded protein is CASSHPPESYF.